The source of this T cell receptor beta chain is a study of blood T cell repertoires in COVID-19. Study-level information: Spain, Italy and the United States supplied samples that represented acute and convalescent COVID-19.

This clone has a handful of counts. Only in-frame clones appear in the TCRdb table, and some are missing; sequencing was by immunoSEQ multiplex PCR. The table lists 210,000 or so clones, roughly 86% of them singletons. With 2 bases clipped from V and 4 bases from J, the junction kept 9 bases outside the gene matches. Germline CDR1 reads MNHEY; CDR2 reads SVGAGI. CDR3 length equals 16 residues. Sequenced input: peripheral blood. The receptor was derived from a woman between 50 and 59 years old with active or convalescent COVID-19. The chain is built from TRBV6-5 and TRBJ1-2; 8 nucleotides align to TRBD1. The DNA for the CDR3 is TGTGCCAGCAGTTACGCCGGGACAGGTGGTGGCTATGGCTACACCTTC. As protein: CASSYAGTGGGYGYTF.